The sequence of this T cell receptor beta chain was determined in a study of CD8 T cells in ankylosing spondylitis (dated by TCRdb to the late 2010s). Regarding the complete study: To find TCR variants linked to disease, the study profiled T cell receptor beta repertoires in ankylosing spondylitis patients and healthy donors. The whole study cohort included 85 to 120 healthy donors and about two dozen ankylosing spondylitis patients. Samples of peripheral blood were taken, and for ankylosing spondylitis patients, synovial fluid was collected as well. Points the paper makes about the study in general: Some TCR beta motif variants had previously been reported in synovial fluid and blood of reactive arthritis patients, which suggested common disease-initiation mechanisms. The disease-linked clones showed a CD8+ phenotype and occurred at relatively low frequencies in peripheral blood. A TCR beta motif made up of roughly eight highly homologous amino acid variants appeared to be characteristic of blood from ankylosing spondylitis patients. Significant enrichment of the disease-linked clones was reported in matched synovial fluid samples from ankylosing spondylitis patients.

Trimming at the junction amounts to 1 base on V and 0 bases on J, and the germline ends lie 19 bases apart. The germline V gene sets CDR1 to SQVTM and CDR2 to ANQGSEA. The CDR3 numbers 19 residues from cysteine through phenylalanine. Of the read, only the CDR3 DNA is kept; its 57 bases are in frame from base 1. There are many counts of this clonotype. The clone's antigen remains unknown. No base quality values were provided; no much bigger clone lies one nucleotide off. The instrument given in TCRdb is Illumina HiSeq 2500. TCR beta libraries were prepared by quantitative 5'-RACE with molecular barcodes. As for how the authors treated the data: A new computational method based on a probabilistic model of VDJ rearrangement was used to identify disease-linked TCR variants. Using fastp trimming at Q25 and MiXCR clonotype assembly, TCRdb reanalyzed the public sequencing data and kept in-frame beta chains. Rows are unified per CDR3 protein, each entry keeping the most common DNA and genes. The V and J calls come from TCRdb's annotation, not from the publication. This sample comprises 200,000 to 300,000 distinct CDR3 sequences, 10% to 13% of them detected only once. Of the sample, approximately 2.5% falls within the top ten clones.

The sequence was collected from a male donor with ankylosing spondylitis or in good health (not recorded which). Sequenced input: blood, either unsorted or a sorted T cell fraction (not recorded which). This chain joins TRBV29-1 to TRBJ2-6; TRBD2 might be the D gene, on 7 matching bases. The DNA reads TGCAGCGTTGAAGCTGTAAGGGGGGGACCCTACTCTGGGGCCAACGTCCTGACTTTC. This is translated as CSVEAVRGGPYSGANVLTF.